One sample yielded the 2 T cell receptor beta chains listed below, sequenced in a study of monozygotic twins with inflammatory bowel disease. TCRdb re-called the 5' RACE reads and gives one entry per CDR3 protein, without DNA. The specimen's table records more than 300,000 distinct CDR3 sequences. The source material was blood. The receptors here all came from a human donor with ulcerative colitis or Crohn's disease, or a healthy co-twin of an affected twin (not recorded which).

The chain uses TRBV9 and TRBJ2-1; the D call of TRBD1 rests on TCRdb alone, since no DNA is present to check it. There are 15 residues in the CDR3. In germline, CDR1 is SGDLS, CDR2 YYNGEE. The CDR3 is CASSVGGTGFNEQFF.

The V and J genes are TRBV6-2 or TRBV6-3 and TRBJ1-2. Germline CDR1 MNHEY, CDR2 SVGEGT. The CDR3 consists of 13 residues. The chain's CDR3 is CASSYQERYGYTF.